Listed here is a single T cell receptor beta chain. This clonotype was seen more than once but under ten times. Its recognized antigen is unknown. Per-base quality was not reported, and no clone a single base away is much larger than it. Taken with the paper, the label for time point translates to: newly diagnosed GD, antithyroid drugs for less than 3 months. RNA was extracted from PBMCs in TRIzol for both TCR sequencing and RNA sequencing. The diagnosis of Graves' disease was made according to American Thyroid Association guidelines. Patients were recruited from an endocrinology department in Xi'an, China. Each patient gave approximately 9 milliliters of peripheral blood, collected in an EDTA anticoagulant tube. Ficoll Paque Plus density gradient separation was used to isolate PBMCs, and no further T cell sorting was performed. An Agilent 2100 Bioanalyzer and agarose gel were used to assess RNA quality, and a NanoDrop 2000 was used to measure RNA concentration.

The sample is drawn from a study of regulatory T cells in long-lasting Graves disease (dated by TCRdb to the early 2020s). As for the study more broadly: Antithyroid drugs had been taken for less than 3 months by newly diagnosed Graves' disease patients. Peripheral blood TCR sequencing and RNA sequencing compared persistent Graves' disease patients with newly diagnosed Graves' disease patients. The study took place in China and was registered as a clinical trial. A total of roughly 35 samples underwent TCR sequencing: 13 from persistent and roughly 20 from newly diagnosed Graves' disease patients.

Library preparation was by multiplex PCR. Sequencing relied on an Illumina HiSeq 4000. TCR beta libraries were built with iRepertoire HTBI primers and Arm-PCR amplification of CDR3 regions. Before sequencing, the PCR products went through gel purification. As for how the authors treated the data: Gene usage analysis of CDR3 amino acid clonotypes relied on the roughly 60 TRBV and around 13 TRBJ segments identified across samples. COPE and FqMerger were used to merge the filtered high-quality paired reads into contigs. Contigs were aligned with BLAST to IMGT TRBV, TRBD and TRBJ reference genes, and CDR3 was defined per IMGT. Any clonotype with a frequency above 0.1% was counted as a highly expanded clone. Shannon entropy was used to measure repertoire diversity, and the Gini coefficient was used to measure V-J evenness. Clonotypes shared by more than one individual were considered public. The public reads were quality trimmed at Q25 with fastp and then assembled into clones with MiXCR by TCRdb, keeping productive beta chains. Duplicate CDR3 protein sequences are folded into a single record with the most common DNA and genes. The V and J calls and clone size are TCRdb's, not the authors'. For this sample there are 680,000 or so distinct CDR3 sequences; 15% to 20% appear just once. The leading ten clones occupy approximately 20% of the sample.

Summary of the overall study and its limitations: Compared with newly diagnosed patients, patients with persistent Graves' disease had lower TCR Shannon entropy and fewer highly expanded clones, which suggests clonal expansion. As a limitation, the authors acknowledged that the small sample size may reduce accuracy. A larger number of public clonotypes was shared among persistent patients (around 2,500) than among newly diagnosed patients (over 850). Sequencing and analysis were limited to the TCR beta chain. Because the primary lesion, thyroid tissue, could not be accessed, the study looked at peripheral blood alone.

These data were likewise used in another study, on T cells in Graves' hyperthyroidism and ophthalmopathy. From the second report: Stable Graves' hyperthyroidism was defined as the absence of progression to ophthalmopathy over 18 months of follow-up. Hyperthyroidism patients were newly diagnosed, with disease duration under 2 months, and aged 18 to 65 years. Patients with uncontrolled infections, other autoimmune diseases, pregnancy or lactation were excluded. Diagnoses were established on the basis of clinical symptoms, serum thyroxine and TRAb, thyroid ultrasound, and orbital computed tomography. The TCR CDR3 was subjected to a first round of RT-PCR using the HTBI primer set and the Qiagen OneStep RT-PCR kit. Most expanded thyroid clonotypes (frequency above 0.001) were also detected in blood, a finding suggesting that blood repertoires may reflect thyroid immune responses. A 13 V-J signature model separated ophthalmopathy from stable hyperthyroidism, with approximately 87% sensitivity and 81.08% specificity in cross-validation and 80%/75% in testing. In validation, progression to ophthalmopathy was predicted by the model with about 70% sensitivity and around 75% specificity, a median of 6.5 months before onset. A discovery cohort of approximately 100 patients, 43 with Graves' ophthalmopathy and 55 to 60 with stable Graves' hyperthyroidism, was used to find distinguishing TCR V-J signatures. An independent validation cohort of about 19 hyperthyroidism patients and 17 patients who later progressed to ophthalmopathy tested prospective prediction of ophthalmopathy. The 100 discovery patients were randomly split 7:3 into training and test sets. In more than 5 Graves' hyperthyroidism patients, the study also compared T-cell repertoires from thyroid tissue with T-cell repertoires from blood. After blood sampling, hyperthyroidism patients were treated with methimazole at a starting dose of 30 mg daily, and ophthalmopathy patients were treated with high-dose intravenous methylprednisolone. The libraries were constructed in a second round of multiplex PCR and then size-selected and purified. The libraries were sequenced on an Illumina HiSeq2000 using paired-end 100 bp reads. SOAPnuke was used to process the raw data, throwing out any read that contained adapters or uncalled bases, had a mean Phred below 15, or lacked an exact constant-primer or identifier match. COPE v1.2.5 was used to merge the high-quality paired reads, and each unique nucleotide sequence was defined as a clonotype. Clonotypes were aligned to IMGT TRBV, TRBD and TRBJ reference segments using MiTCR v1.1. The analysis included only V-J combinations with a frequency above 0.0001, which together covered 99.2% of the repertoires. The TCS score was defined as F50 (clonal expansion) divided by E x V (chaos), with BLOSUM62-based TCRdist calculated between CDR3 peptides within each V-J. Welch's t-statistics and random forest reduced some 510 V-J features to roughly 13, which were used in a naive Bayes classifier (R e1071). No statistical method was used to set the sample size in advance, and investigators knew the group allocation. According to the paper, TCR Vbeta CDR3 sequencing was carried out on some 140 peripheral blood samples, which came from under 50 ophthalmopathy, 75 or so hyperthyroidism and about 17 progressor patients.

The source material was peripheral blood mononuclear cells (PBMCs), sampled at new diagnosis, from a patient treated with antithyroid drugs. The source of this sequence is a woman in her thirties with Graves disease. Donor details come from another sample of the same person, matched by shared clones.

The CDR3 in this case is CSARGPKGLAPGPSQETQYF. The nucleotides are TGCAGTGCTAGAGGACCAAAGGGACTAGCCCCCGGTCCATCCCAAGAGACCCAGTACTTC. The sequence joins TRBV20-1 to TRBJ2-5, and TRBD2 matches 9 of the central bases. The germline V and J ends show losses of 1 base and 1 base respectively, and no gene match explains 19 bases of the junction. The CDR3, from cysteine to phenylalanine, totals 20 residues. Of all the DNA, just the CDR3 is kept, 60 bases in frame from base 1. CDR1 DFQATT and CDR2 SNEGSKA were looked up in the germline V gene (reference sequence).